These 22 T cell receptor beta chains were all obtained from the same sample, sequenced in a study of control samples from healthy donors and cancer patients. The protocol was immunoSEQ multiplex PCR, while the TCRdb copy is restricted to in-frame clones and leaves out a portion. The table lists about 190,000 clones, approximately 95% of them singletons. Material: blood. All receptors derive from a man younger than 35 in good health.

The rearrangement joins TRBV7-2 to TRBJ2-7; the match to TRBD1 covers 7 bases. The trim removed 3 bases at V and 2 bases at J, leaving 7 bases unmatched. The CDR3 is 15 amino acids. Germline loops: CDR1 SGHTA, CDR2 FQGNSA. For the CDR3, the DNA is TGTGCCAGCAGCTTTTCAACAGGGGAAACCTACGAGCAGTACTTC. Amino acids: CASSFSTGETYEQYF.

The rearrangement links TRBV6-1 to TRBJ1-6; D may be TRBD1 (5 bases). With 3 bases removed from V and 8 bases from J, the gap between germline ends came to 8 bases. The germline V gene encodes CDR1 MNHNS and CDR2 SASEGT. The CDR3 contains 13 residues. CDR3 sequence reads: CASSEGPDSPLHF. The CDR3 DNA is TGTGCCAGCAGTGAGGGGCCTGATTCACCCCTCCACTTT.

The CDR3, as DNA: TGTGCCAGCAGCCCCCGGGGTCCGTGGACTGAAGCTTTCTTT. Its protein is CASSPRGPWTEAFF. The rearrangement uses TRBV13 and TRBJ1-1; D remains ambiguous. The CDR3 spans 14 residues. Per germline, CDR1 PRHDT and CDR2 FYEKMQ (reference sequence). V was clipped by 5 bases and J by 5 bases, with 15 bases between them.

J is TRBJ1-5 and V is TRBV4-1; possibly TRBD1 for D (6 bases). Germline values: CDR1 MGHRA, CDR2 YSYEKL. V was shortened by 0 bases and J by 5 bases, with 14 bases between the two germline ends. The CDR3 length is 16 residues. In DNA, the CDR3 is TGCGCCAGCAGCCAAGAGGGCAGGGGAAGGGATCAGCCCCAGCATTTT. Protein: CASSQEGRGRDQPQHF.

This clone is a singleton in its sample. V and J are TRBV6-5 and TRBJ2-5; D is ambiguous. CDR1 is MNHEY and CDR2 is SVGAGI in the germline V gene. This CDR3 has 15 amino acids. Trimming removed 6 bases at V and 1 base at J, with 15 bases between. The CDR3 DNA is TGTGCCAGCAGCCCCGAGGTAGCTCTCCAAGAGACCCAGTACTTC. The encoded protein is CASSPEVALQETQYF.

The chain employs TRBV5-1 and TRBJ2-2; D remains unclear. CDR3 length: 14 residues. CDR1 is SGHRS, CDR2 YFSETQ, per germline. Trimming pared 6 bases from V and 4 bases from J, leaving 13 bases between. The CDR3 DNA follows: TGCGCCAGCACCTCGGATGTTACCACCGGGGAGCTGTTTTTT. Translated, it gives CASTSDVTTGELFF. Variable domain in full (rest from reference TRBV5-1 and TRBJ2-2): KAGVTQTPRYLIKTRGQQVTLSCSPISGHRSVSWYQQTPGQGLQFLFEYFSETQRNKGNFPGRFSGRQFSNSRSEMNVSTLELGDSALYLCASTSDVTTGELFFGEGSRLTVL.

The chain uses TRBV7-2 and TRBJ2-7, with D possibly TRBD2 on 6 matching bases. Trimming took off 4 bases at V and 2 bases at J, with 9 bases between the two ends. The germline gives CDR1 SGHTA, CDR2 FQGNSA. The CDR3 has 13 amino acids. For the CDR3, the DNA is TGTGCCAGCAGCTGGGGAGGCCCCTACGAGCAGTACTTC. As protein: CASSWGGPYEQYF.

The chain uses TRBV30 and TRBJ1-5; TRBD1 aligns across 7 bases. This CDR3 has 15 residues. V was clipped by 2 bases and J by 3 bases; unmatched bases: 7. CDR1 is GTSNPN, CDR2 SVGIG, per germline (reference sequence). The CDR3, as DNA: TGTGCCTGGAGTCGGGGACAGCTCTTCAATCAGCCCCAGCATTTT. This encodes CAWSRGQLFNQPQHF.

The CDR3 nucleotides are TGTGCCTGGGGACCGGGACAGGGTGTAGGAAAACTGTTTTTT. Its translation: CAWGPGQGVGKLFF. The chain employs TRBV30 and TRBJ1-4, with 9 positions matching TRBD1. The CDR3 length is 14 residues. Germline assignment: CDR1 GTSNPN and CDR2 SVGIG (reference sequence). V shed 5 bases and J 10 bases; nucleotides not matched to a gene: 11.

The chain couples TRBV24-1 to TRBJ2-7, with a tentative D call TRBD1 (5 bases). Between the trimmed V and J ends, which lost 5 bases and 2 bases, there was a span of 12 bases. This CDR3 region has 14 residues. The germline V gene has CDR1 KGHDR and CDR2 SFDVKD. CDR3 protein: CATSVQVKTYEQYF. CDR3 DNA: TGTGCCACCAGTGTACAGGTTAAAACCTACGAGCAGTACTTC.

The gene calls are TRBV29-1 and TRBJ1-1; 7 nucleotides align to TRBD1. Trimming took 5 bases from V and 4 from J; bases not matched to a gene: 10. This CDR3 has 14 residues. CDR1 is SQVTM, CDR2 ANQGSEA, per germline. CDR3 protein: CSVLKLQGGTEAFF. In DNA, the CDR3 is TGCAGCGTTTTAAAACTTCAGGGGGGCACTGAAGCTTTCTTT.

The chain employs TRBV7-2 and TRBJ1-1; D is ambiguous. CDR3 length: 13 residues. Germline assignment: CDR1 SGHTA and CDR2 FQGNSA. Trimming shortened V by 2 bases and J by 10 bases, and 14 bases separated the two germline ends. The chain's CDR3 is CASSLWTPQGAFF. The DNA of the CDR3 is TGTGCCAGCAGCTTATGGACCCCCCAAGGAGCTTTCTTT.

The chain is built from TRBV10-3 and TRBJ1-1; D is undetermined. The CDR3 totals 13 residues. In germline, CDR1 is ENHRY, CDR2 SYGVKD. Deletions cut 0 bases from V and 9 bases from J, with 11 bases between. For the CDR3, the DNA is TGTGCCATCAGTGAGTCCGACCCCTCCAAAGCTTTCTTT. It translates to CAISESDPSKAFF.

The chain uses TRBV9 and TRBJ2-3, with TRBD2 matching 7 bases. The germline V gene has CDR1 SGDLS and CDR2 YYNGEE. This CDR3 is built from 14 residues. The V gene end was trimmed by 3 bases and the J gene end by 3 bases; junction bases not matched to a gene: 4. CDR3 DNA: TGTGCCAGCAGCGCCCGGGGGGAGACAGATACGCAGTATTTT. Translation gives CASSARGETDTQYF.

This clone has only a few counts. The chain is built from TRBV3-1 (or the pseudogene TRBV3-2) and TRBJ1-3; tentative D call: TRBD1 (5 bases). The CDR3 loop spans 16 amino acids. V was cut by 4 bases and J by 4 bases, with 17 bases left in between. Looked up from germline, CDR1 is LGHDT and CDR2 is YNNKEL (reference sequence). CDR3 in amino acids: CASSRGTDLRGNTIYF. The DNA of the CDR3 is TGTGCCAGCAGCCGAGGGACCGATTTGAGGGGAAACACCATATATTTT.

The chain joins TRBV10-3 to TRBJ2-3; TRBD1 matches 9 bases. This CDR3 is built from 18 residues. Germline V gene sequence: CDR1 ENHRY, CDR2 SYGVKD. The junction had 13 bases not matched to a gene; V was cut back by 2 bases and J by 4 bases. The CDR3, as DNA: TGTGCCATCAGTGAGCCCCCGGCAGGCGGACAGGGGTCAGATACGCAGTATTTT. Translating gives CAISEPPAGGQGSDTQYF.

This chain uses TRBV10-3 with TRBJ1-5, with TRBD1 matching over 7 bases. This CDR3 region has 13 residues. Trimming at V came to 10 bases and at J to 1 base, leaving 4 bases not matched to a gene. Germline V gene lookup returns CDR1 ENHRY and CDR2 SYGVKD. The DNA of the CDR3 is TGTGCCACTACGGGACAGAGCAATCAGCCCCAGCATTTT. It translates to CATTGQSNQPQHF.

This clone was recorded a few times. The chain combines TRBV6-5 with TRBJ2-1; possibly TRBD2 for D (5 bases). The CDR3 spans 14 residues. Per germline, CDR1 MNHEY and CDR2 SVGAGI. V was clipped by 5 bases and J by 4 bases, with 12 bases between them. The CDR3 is CASSTREDYNEQFF. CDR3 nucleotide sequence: TGTGCCAGCAGTACTAGAGAGGATTACAATGAGCAGTTCTTC.

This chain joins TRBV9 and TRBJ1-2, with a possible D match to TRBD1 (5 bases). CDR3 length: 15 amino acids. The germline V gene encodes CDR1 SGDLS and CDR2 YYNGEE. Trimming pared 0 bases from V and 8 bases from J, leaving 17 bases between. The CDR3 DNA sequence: TGTGCCAGCAGCGTAGAAGCCCAGGGTCGGTGGGGCTACACCTTC. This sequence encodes CASSVEAQGRWGYTF.

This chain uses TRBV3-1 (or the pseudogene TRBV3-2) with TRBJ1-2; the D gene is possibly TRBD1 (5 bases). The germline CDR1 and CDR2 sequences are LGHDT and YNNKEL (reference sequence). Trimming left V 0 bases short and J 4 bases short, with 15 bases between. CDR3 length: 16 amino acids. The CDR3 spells CASSQDRQSGAYGYTF. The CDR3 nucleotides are TGTGCCAGCAGCCAAGATCGCCAGAGTGGGGCCTATGGCTACACCTTC.

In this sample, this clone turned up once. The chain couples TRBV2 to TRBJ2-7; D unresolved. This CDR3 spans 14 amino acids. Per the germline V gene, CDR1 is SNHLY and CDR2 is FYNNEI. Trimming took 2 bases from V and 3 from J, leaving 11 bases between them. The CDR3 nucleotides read TGTGCCAGCAGTGAAAAGGTCAGACACTACGAGCAGTACTTC. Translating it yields CASSEKVRHYEQYF.

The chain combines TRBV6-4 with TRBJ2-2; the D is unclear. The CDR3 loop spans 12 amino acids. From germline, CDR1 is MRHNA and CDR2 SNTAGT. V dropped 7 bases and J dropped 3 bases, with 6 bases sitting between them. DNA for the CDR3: TGTGCCAGCACAGAGTACACCGGGGAGCTGTTTTTT. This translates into CASTEYTGELFF.